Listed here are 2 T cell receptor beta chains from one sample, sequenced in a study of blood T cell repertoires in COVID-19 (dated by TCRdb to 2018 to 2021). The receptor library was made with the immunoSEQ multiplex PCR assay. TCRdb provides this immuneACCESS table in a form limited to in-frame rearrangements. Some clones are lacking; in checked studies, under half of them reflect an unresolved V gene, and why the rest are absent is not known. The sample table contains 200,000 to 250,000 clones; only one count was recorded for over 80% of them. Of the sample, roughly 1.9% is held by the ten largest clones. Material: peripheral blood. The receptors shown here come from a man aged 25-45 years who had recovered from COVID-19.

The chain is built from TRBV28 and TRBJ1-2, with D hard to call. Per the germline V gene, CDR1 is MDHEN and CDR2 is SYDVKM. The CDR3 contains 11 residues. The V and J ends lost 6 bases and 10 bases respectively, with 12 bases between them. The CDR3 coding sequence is TGTGCCAGCAGGCAAGGACTACACTACACCTTC. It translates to CASRQGLHYTF.

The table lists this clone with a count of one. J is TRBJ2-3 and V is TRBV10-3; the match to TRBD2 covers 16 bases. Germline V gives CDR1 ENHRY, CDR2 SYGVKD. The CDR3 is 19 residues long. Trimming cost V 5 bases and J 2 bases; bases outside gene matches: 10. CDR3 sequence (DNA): TGTGCCATCAGTCCTGGGACTAGCGGGGGGGCGGGTAACACAGATACGCAGTATTTT. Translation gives CAISPGTSGGAGNTDTQYF.